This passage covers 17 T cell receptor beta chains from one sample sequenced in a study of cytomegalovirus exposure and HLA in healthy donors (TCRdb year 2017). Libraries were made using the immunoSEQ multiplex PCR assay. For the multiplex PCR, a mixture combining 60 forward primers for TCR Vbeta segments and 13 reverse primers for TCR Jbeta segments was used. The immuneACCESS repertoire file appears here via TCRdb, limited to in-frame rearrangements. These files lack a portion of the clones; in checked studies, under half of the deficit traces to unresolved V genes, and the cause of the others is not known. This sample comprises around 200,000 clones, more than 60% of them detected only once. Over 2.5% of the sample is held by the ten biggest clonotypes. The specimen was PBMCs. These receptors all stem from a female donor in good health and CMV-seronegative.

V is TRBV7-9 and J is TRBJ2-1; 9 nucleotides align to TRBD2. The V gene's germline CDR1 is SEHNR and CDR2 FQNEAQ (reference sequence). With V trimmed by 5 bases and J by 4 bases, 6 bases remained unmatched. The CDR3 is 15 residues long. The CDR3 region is CASSVPGLAYNEQFF. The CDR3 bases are TGTGCCAGCAGCGTACCGGGACTAGCTTACAATGAGCAGTTCTTC.

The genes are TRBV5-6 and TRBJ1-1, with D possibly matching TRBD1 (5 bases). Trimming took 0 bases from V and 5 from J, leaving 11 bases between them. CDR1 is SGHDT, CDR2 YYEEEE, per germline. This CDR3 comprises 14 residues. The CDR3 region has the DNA TGTGCCAGCAGCTTGGGTCTAGGGGATACTGAAGCTTTCTTT. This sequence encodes CASSLGLGDTEAFF.

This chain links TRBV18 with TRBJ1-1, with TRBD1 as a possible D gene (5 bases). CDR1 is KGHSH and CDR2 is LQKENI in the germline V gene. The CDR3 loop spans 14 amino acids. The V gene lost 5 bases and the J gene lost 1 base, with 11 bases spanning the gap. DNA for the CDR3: TGTGCCAGCTCATTCCAGACAGAGAACACTGAAGCTTTCTTT. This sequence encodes CASSFQTENTEAFF.

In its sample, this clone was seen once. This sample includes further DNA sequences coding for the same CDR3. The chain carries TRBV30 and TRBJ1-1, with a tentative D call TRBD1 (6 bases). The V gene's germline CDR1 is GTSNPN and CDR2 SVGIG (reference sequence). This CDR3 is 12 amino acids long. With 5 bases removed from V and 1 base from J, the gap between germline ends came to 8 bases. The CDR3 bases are TGTGCCTGGGGCAGGGGGAACACTGAAGCTTTCTTT. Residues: CAWGRGNTEAFF. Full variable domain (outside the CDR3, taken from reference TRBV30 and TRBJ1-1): SQTIHQWPATLVQPVGSPLSLECTVEGTSNPNLYWYRQAAGRGLQLLFYSVGIGQISSEVPQNLSASRPQDRQFILSSKKLLLSDSGFYLCAWGRGNTEAFFGQGTRLTVV.

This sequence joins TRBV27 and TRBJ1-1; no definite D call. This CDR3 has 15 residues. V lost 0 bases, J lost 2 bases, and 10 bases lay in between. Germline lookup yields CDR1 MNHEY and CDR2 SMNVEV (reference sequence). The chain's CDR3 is CASSLSFQVNTEAFF. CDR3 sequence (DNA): TGTGCCAGCAGTTTATCGTTCCAGGTAAACACTGAAGCTTTCTTT.

The DNA of the CDR3 is TGCGCCAGCAGAGACTCGTGGCAGTATTTT. Translation gives CASRDSWQYF. This chain uses TRBV5-1 with TRBJ2-3; D gene uncertain. Trimming cost V 5 bases and J 11 bases, with 9 bases left between them. Germline lookup yields CDR1 SGHRS and CDR2 YFSETQ. This CDR3 is 10 amino acids long.

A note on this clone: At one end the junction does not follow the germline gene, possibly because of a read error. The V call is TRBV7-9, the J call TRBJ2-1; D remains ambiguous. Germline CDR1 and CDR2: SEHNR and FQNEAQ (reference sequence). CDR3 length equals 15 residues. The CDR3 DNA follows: TGTGCCGGCAGCTTAGTCCCTAGCTCCTACAATGAGCAGTTCTTC. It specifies CAGSLVPSSYNEQFF.

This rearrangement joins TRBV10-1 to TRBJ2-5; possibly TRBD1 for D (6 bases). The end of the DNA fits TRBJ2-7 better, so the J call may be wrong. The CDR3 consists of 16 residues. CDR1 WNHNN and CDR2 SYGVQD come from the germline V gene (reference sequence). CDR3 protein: CASSGTAFPSSYEQYF. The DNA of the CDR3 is TGCGCCAGCAGTGGGACAGCCTTCCCGTCCTCCTACGAGCAGTACTTC.

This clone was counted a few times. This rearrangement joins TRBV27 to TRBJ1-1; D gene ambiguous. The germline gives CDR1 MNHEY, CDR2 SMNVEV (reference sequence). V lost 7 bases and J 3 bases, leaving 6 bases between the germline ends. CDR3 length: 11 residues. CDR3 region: CASKSYTEAFF. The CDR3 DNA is TGTGCCAGCAAATCGTACACTGAAGCTTTCTTT.

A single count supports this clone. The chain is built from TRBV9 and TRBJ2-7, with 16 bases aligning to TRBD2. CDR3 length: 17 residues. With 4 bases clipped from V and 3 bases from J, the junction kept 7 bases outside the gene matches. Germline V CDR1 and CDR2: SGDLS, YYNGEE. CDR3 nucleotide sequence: TGTGCCAGCAGCTCGGGACTAGCGGGGGGGCTAAGCTACGAGCAGTACTTC. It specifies CASSSGLAGGLSYEQYF.

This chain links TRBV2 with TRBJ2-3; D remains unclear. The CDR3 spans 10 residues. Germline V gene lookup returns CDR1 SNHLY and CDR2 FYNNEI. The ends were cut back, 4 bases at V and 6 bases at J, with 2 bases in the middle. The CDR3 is CASSADTQYF. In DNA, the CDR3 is TGTGCCAGCAGTGCGGATACGCAGTATTTT.

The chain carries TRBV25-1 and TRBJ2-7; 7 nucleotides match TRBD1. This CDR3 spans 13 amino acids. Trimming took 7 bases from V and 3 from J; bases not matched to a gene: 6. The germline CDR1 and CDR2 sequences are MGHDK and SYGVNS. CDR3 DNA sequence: TGTGCCAGCACGGACAGGAGTCGCTACGAGCAGTACTTC. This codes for CASTDRSRYEQYF.

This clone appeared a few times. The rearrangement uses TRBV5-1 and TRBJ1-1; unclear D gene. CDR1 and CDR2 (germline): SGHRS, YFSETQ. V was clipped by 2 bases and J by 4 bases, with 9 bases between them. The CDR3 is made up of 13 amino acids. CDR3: CASSFAGGTEAFF. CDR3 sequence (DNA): TGCGCCAGCAGCTTTGCCGGAGGCACTGAAGCTTTCTTT.

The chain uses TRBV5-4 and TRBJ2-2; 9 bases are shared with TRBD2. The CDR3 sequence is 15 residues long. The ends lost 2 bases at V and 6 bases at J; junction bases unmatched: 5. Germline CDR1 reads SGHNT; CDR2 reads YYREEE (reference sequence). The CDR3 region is CASSFSGSLAGELFF. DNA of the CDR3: TGTGCCAGCAGCTTTAGCGGGAGCCTGGCCGGGGAGCTGTTTTTT.

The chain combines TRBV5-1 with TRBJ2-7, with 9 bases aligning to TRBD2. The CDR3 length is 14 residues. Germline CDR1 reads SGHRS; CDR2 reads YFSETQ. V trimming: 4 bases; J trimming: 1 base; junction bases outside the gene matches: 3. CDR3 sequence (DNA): TGCGCCAGCAGCCGCGGGGGGGCGTCCTACGAGCAGTACTTC. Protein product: CASSRGGASYEQYF.

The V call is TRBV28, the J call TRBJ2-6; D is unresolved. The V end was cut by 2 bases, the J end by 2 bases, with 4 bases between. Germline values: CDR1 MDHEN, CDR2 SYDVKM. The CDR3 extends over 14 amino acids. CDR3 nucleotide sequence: TGTGCCAGCAGTTTAGAGGCTGGGGCCAACGTCCTGACTTTC. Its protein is CASSLEAGANVLTF. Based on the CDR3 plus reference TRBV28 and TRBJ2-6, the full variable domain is DVKVTQSSRYLVKRTGEKVFLECVQDMDHENMFWYRQDPGLGLRLIYFSYDVKMKEKGDIPEGYSVSREKKERFSLILESASTNQTSMYLCASSLEAGANVLTFGAGSRLTVL.

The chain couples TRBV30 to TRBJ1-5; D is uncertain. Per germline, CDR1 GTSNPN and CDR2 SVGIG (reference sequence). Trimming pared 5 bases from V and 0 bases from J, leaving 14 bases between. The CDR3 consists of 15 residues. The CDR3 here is CAWAGQPYSNQPQHF. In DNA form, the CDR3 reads TGTGCCTGGGCGGGCCAACCGTATAGCAATCAGCCCCAGCATTTT. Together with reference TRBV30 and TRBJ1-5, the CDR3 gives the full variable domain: SQTIHQWPATLVQPVGSPLSLECTVEGTSNPNLYWYRQAAGRGLQLLFYSVGIGQISSEVPQNLSASRPQDRQFILSSKKLLLSDSGFYLCAWAGQPYSNQPQHFGDGTRLSIL.